This T cell receptor beta chain was recovered during a study of T cell responses to AZD1222 COVID-19 vaccine. V dropped 4 bases and J dropped 6 bases, with 9 bases sitting between them. The CDR3 extends over 12 amino acids. This clone was detected a few times. Its target is unknown. Overall study results and limits: Dominant at 160-218 and 743-854, vaccine-associated CD4 TCRs also spanned spike.

The table came from immunoSEQ multiplex PCR; TCRdb's copy has only in-frame clones and leaves some out. The table has 120,000 to 150,000 clones, about 93% seen once. This clonotype originated in an adult in good health. Sequencing used peripheral blood, obtained on day 0 of AZD1222 vaccination. This chain joins TRBV12-3 or TRBV12-4 and TRBJ1-2; D gene unclear. CDR3: CASSWRVDGYTF. CDR3 nucleotide sequence: TGTGCCAGCAGTTGGAGGGTTGATGGCTACACCTTC.